These T cell receptor beta chains were read from a single sample in a study of blood T cell repertoires in COVID-19. Assay: immunoSEQ multiplex PCR; the TCRdb copy retains only in-frame clones and omits some. The table records some 120,000 clones, approximately 81% of them present only once. Sequencing was done on a sample of peripheral blood. All receptors come from a woman between 45 and 65 years old with acute or convalescent COVID-19. Each CDR3 is given with its conserved first and last residue. The D gene is left open where the match is weak. The size of a clone is reported for some rows only, either as once, few or many, or as a class for expanded clones.

V	size	D	J	CDR3	DNA
TRBV5-3	-	TRBD2	TRBJ2-1	CARSLVASGTVEQFF	TGTGCCAGAAGCTTGGTGGCTAGCGGGACAGTTGAGCAGTTCTTC
TRBV9	-	TRBD2	TRBJ2-2	CASSAGLQNTGELFF	TGTGCCAGCAGCGCGGGACTACAGAACACCGGGGAGCTGTTTTTT
TRBV5-1	-	TRBD1	TRBJ2-5	CASSLLQGAGETQYF	TGCGCCAGCAGCCTATTACAGGGGGCGGGGGAGACCCAGTACTTC
TRBV3-1/TRBV3-2	once	-	TRBJ1-2	CASSHVPEGGYTF	TGTGCCAGCAGCCATGTTCCGGAGGGCGGCTACACCTTC
TRBV19	-	-	TRBJ2-3	CASSKTSADTQYF	TGTGCCAGTAGTAAGACATCCGCAGATACGCAGTATTTT
TRBV5-1	-	TRBD1	TRBJ2-7	CASSLDRSRYEQYF	TGCGCCAGCAGCCTGGACAGGTCCCGATACGAGCAGTACTTC
TRBV11-2	-	-	TRBJ2-5	CASSLDPHQETQYF	TGTGCCAGCAGCTTAGATCCCCATCAAGAGACCCAGTACTTC
TRBV15	-	TRBD1	TRBJ2-2	CATSRAGTGGAMGELFF	TGTGCCACCAGCAGAGCCGGGACAGGGGGCGCCATGGGGGAGCTGTTTTTT
TRBV4-1	-	TRBD1	TRBJ2-3	CASSQAGQRTDTQYF	TGCGCCAGCAGCCAAGCGGGACAGAGAACAGATACGCAGTATTTT
TRBV18	-	TRBD1	TRBJ1-4	CASSPLQSGGNLATNEKLFF	TGTGCCAGCTCACCTCTCCAGTCAGGGGGCAACCTCGCAACTAATGAAAAACTGTTTTTT
TRBV5-1	-	-	TRBJ1-1	CASSLDTDSNTEAFF	TGCGCCAGCAGCTTGGATACAGATTCGAACACTGAAGCTTTCTTT
TRBV2	-	TRBD1	TRBJ1-5	CASRDRNQPQHF	TGTGCCAGCAGGGACAGGAATCAGCCCCAGCATTTT
TRBV7-3	once	-	TRBJ1-2	CASSLYGNRDYGYTF	TGTGCCAGCAGCTTATACGGGAACAGGGACTATGGCTACACCTTC
TRBV25-1	-	TRBD1	TRBJ1-3	CASRRTGGNTIYF	TGTGCCAGCAGGCGGACAGGGGGAAACACCATATATTTT
TRBV3-1/TRBV3-2	-	TRBD1	TRBJ1-1	CASSHTGEAFF	TGTGCCAGCAGTCATACAGGGGAGGCTTTCTTT
TRBV15	few	TRBD2	TRBJ2-7	CATSRDGGSRRYF	TGTGCCACCAGCCGGGACGGCGGGAGTAGAAGGTACTTC
TRBV6-6	-	-	TRBJ2-1	CASSYSARSYNEQFF	TGTGCCAGCAGTTACTCAGCGAGATCCTACAATGAGCAGTTCTTC
TRBV6-6	once	TRBD1	TRBJ1-2	CASSPGTGHGYTF	TGTGCCAGCAGTCCCGGGACAGGACATGGCTACACCTTC
TRBV4-1	-	-	TRBJ1-1	CASSQIVRDTEAFF	TGCGCCAGCAGCCAGATTGTGCGGGACACTGAAGCTTTCTTT
TRBV6-1	-	-	TRBJ1-6	CASHGSSYNSPLHF	TGTGCCAGCCACGGGAGCTCCTATAATTCACCCCTCCACTTT
TRBV2	few	-	TRBJ2-1	CASNRDGAYNEQFF	TGTGCCAGCAACCGGGATGGGGCCTACAATGAGCAGTTCTTC
TRBV2	-	TRBD1	TRBJ2-7	CASSERQGAYEQYF	TGTGCCAGCAGTGAACGACAGGGGGCCTACGAGCAGTACTTC
TRBV2	-	TRBD2	TRBJ2-2	CASSGLAGGPSGELFF	TGTGCCAGCAGTGGACTAGCGGGAGGGCCCTCCGGGGAGCTGTTTTTT
TRBV6-5	few	TRBD1	TRBJ2-2	CASTGDRRGTGELFF	TGTGCCAGCACCGGGGACAGGAGGGGTACCGGGGAGCTGTTTTTT
TRBV5-8	-	TRBD2	TRBJ2-2	CASSPLAGGGTGELFF	TGTGCCAGCAGCCCACTAGCGGGAGGTGGCACCGGGGAGCTGTTTTTT
TRBV5-5	-	TRBD1	TRBJ1-1	CASSLPPGQGNTEAFF	TGTGCCAGCAGCTTGCCCCCCGGACAGGGGAACACTGAAGCTTTCTTT
TRBV18	-	TRBD1	TRBJ1-1	CASSPPGQGVAFF	TGTGCCAGCTCACCACCGGGACAGGGGGTAGCTTTCTTT
TRBV30	-	TRBD2	TRBJ2-5	CAWSVSLAGSAQYF	TGTGCCTGGAGTGTAAGCCTAGCGGGGTCGGCCCAGTACTTC
TRBV6-1	once	TRBD1	TRBJ1-5	CASSEMTGVQPQHF	TGTGCCAGCAGTGAGATGACAGGGGTTCAGCCCCAGCATTTT
TRBV9	-	-	TRBJ2-5	CASSVGRGGETQYF	TGTGCCAGCAGCGTAGGCCGAGGGGGAGAGACCCAGTACTTC
TRBV19	-	-	TRBJ1-5	CASSMGGAGQPQHF	TGTGCCAGTAGTATGGGGGGGGCAGGGCAGCCCCAGCATTTT
TRBV30	few	-	TRBJ1-2	CAWGLSGYTF	TGTGCCTGGGGTCTGTCGGGCTACACCTTC
TRBV11-1	-	-	TRBJ1-1	CASSLEWGGTEAFF	TGTGCCAGCAGCTTGGAATGGGGAGGCACTGAAGCTTTCTTT
TRBV30	few	-	TRBJ1-5	CAWSEQGWSNQPQHF	TGTGCCTGGAGTGAACAGGGATGGAGCAATCAGCCCCAGCATTTT
TRBV28	-	-	TRBJ1-1	CASSYRVEAFF	TGTGCCAGCAGTTACAGGGTAGAAGCTTTCTTT
TRBV19	-	-	TRBJ1-1	CASSISVSGTEAFF	TGTGCCAGTAGTATATCAGTAAGCGGCACTGAAGCTTTCTTT
TRBV11-2	-	-	TRBJ2-5	CASSLDAGGQETQYF	TGTGCCAGCAGCTTAGATGCCGGGGGCCAAGAGACCCAGTACTTC
TRBV11-2	few	-	TRBJ2-1	CASSLSGQVNNEQFF	TGTGCCAGCAGCTTATCGGGACAAGTCAACAATGAGCAGTTCTTC
TRBV7-6	-	TRBD2	TRBJ2-7	CASSQHTGTSGDYEQYF	TGTGCCAGCAGCCAACACACCGGGACTAGCGGAGATTACGAGCAGTACTTC
TRBV19	-	-	TRBJ2-1	CASSILVLAGGEQFF	TGTGCCAGTAGTATTCTGGTTTTGGCCGGGGGTGAGCAGTTCTTC
TRBV4-1	-	-	TRBJ2-2	CASSQPRGELFF	TGCGCCAGCAGCCAACCGAGGGGGGAGCTGTTTTTT
TRBV19	once	-	TRBJ1-2	CAPGGASGYTF	TGTGCCCCCGGGGGGGCTAGTGGCTACACCTTC
TRBV19	-	TRBD1	TRBJ2-7	CASSKRGQGNEQYF	TGTGCCAGTAGTAAACGGGGACAGGGGAACGAGCAGTACTTC
TRBV28	-	-	TRBJ1-6	CVIQGNNSPLHF	TGTGTGATTCAGGGGAATAATTCACCCCTCCACTTT
TRBV7-2	-	TRBD1	TRBJ1-2	CASSRRGQGYGYTF	TGTGCCAGCAGCAGACGGGGACAGGGCTATGGCTACACCTTC
TRBV19	few	TRBD2	TRBJ2-1	CASSPKGRGRGNEQFF	TGTGCCAGTAGTCCAAAAGGTCGCGGGAGAGGGAATGAGCAGTTCTTC
TRBV6-5	-	TRBD1	TRBJ1-4	CASNPGQGARKLFF	TGTGCCAGCAACCCGGGGCAGGGGGCGCGGAAACTGTTTTTT
TRBV19	-	TRBD1	TRBJ1-4	CASSMGQVYNEKLFF	TGTGCCAGTAGTATGGGACAGGTCTATAATGAAAAACTGTTTTTT
TRBV5-5	-	-	TRBJ1-5	CASSRIYTGNQPQHF	TGTGCCAGCAGCCGAATATATACAGGGAATCAGCCCCAGCATTTT
TRBV2	-	-	TRBJ1-5	CASSGYGGGNQPQHF	TGTGCCAGCAGTGGATACGGGGGGGGCAATCAGCCCCAGCATTTT
TRBV5-5	-	TRBD1	TRBJ1-3	CASSLGQGAGNTIYF	TGTGCCAGCAGCTTGGGACAGGGGGCTGGAAACACCATATATTTT
TRBV5-4	-	TRBD1	TRBJ2-1	CASSLRLGQGQGEQFF	TGTGCCAGCAGCTTACGTTTGGGACAGGGCCAAGGGGAGCAGTTCTTC
TRBV3-1/TRBV3-2	-	-	TRBJ2-2	CASSQGTANTGELFF	TGTGCCAGCAGCCAAGGGACTGCCAACACCGGGGAGCTGTTTTTT
TRBV6-5	-	-	TRBJ2-5	CASSLRGETQYF	TGTGCCAGCAGTCTTCGGGGGGAGACCCAGTACTTC
TRBV30	once	TRBD1	TRBJ1-6	CAWSKTGSSPLHF	TGTGCCTGGAGTAAGACAGGGTCTTCACCCCTCCACTTT
TRBV7-9	-	TRBD1	TRBJ2-1	CASSPGQGEEQFF	TGTGCCAGCAGCCCCGGACAGGGTGAGGAGCAGTTCTTC